This T cell receptor (beta chain) comes out of a study of post-analysis software for immune sequencing data (dated by TCRdb to the mid-2010s). About the full investigation: Disease courses on record covered relapsing-remitting, secondary progressive and progressive-relapsing multiple sclerosis, though some patients had no subtype annotation. The patient repertoires were set against under 12 previously published healthy control repertoires from donors whose ages ranged from 6 to 25 years. A subset of samples was prepared in parallel using single-end sample barcoding, then pooled and co-amplified after Illumina adapter ligation.

Remarks on this clonotype: The antigen this receptor binds is unknown. No qualities accompany the bases; no much larger clone lies one base away.

Receptor amplification or capture employed PCR. The sample was run on an Illumina HiSeq 2500. To reduce PCR and sequencing biases, unique molecular identifiers were built into the TCR beta cDNA libraries. Some 500,000 cDNA molecules were obtained for every 1 to 10 million input T cells, so each molecule roughly corresponded to one T cell. The patient libraries were prepared and sequenced with the same protocol used for the earlier healthy control dataset. Within a given batch, samples were prepared together, multiplexed and sequenced on the same HiSeq lane. The original methods were these. Raw barcoded reads were processed with MIGEC, discarding single-read molecular identifier groups before consensus assembly and CDR3 extraction. Clonotype tables were post-analysed with VDJtools, and diversity was normalized by down-sampling all datasets to the smallest sample size. Repertoire overlap clustering matched CDR3 amino acid but not nucleotide sequences to correct batch-related cross-sample contamination. TCRdb reprocessed the public reads (quality trimming at Q25 with fastp, clone calling with MiXCR) and kept in-frame beta chains. Identical CDR3 protein sequences are pooled into one entry, listed with their most common genes and DNA. In this record, the V and J calls reflect TCRdb's handling and not the investigators' own analysis. The sample table holds about 820,000 distinct CDR3 sequences, of which approximately 53% were seen once. 4% to 5.5% of the sample lies in the top ten.

Ends trimmed: V by 2 bases, J by 11 bases; bases unmatched to a gene: 23. There are 19 amino acids in the CDR3, from cysteine to phenylalanine inclusive. The CDR3 DNA has 57 bases and is translated from base 1. CDR1 and CDR2 (ENHRY, SYGVKD) derive from the germline V gene. Results the study describes overall, beyond this receptor: Direct clustering with F measure showed strong co-clustering of samples prepared in the same batch, prompting a batch-effect correction. Patients showed significantly higher frequencies than controls for several TRBV segments, among them TRBV5-6, TRBV5-1 and TRBV20-1. The multiple sclerosis patient group was slightly younger than the control group. Compared with controls, multiple sclerosis patients had significantly lower normalized Chao1 diversity, a finding suggesting substantial peripheral T-cell clonal expansion.

To demonstrate the VDJtools post-analysis software, the study profiled TCR beta repertoires from the peripheral blood of about a dozen young patients with multiple sclerosis. The patients with multiple sclerosis were children and adolescents between roughly 6 and 17 years of age. The V gene is TRBV10-3 and the J gene is TRBJ2-3; 9 bases in the junction line up with TRBD1. The sequence was obtained from a girl under 18 with multiple sclerosis. The specimen was blood. The CDR3 region reads CAISETRTGDRIPGGGQYF. The bases read TGTGCCATCAGTGAGACCAGGACAGGGGACCGGATCCCCGGAGGCGGGCAGTATTTT.